A selection of T cell receptor beta chains follows, all from one sample in a study of cytomegalovirus exposure and HLA in healthy donors. Some clones are missing from TCRdb's copy, which holds only in-frame ones; the method was immunoSEQ multiplex PCR. The data contain more than 130,000 clones, around 78% of them singletons. The sequencing sample was made of PBMCs. Source of these receptors: a male donor in good health and CMV-seronegative. Both conserved end residues are part of each CDR3. D genes are given only for firm matches. The size entry is marked missing in some rows and otherwise reads once, few, many or a size class.

v_call: TRBV10-3
j_call: TRBJ1-1
clone_size: few
d_call: -
cdr3_aa: CAISESDQAGTEAFF
cdr3_nt: TGTGCCATCAGTGAGTCCGACCAGGCGGGCACTGAAGCTTTCTTT

v_call: TRBV6-5
j_call: TRBJ1-5
clone_size: -
d_call: -
cdr3_aa: CASRVSGSLNQPQHF
cdr3_nt: TGTGCCAGCAGAGTGTCGGGGTCCTTAAATCAGCCCCAGCATTTT

v_call: TRBV29-1
j_call: TRBJ2-7
clone_size: -
d_call: -
cdr3_aa: CSVRGSGIPYEQYF
cdr3_nt: TGCAGCGTCCGAGGGTCGGGAATTCCCTACGAGCAGTACTTC

v_call: TRBV7-9
j_call: TRBJ2-7
clone_size: -
d_call: -
cdr3_aa: CASSPSQAF
cdr3_nt: TGTGCCAGCAGCCCATCTCAGGCCTTC

v_call: TRBV27
j_call: TRBJ1-1
clone_size: -
d_call: -
cdr3_aa: CASSSLREYTEAFF
cdr3_nt: TGTGCCAGCAGTTCCCTGAGAGAGTACACTGAAGCTTTCTTT

v_call: TRBV9
j_call: TRBJ2-7
clone_size: -
d_call: TRBD2
cdr3_aa: CASSSGGGGAYEQYF
cdr3_nt: TGTGCCAGCAGCTCGGGAGGCGGGGGGGCATACGAGCAGTACTTC

v_call: TRBV30
j_call: TRBJ2-7
clone_size: -
d_call: TRBD1
cdr3_aa: CAWSIGQGFYEQYF
cdr3_nt: TGTGCCTGGAGTATCGGACAGGGCTTCTACGAGCAGTACTTC

v_call: TRBV2
j_call: TRBJ2-2
clone_size: -
d_call: -
cdr3_aa: CASSGFGLEGELFF
cdr3_nt: TGTGCCAGCAGTGGATTCGGGTTGGAGGGGGAGCTGTTTTTT

v_call: TRBV5-1
j_call: TRBJ1-2
clone_size: -
d_call: TRBD1
cdr3_aa: CASSLTGGGLYGYTF
cdr3_nt: TGCGCCAGCAGCCTGACAGGGGGCGGCCTCTATGGCTACACCTTC

v_call: TRBV5-1
j_call: TRBJ2-5
clone_size: -
d_call: -
cdr3_aa: CASSSRVEETQYF
cdr3_nt: TGCGCCAGCAGCTCCAGGGTTGAAGAGACCCAGTACTTC

v_call: TRBV7-9
j_call: TRBJ1-1
clone_size: -
d_call: TRBD1
cdr3_aa: CASSRAGGGAEAFF
cdr3_nt: TGTGCCAGCAGCCGGGCAGGGGGCGGCGCTGAAGCTTTCTTT

v_call: TRBV5-1
j_call: TRBJ2-6
clone_size: -
d_call: TRBD1
cdr3_aa: CASSDRGIGANVLTF
cdr3_nt: TGCGCCAGCAGTGACAGGGGGATCGGGGCCAACGTCCTGACTTTC

v_call: TRBV19
j_call: TRBJ1-2
clone_size: -
d_call: TRBD1
cdr3_aa: CASSLTGTDGNGYTF
cdr3_nt: TGTGCCAGTAGTTTGACCGGGACAGATGGGAATGGCTACACCTTC

v_call: TRBV5-8
j_call: TRBJ2-7
clone_size: -
d_call: TRBD1
cdr3_aa: CASSFYAGTGVTYEQYF
cdr3_nt: TGTGCCAGCAGCTTCTACGCCGGGACAGGGGTCACCTACGAGCAGTACTTC

v_call: TRBV6-6
j_call: TRBJ1-2
clone_size: -
d_call: -
cdr3_aa: CASSYGQLSYGYTF
cdr3_nt: TGTGCCAGCAGTTACGGACAGTTGTCTTATGGCTACACCTTC

v_call: TRBV5-4
j_call: TRBJ1-3
clone_size: -
d_call: TRBD1
cdr3_aa: CASSVAGDRVDTIYF
cdr3_nt: TGTGCCAGCAGCGTTGCCGGGGACAGGGTAGACACCATATATTTT

v_call: TRBV6-1
j_call: TRBJ1-1
clone_size: -
d_call: -
cdr3_aa: CASSVARGMDTEAFF
cdr3_nt: TGTGCCAGCAGTGTGGCCCGGGGAATGGACACTGAAGCTTTCTTT

v_call: TRBV11-1
j_call: TRBJ2-7
clone_size: -
d_call: -
cdr3_aa: CASSNRNYEQYF
cdr3_nt: TGTGCCAGCAGCAACAGGAACTACGAGCAGTACTTC

v_call: TRBV18
j_call: TRBJ1-2
clone_size: -
d_call: TRBD1
cdr3_aa: CASSLGGGADYTF
cdr3_nt: TGTGCCAGCTCACTAGGAGGGGGCGCGGACTACACCTTC

v_call: TRBV6-4
j_call: TRBJ2-6
clone_size: -
d_call: -
cdr3_aa: CASSGGSGANVLTF
cdr3_nt: TGTGCCAGCAGTGGCGGCTCTGGGGCCAACGTCCTGACTTTC

v_call: TRBV7-9
j_call: TRBJ2-7
clone_size: -
d_call: -
cdr3_aa: CASSPTQGGGNEQYF
cdr3_nt: TGTGCCAGCAGCCCCACGCAGGGGGGCGGGAACGAGCAGTACTTC

v_call: TRBV5-1
j_call: TRBJ1-2
clone_size: once
d_call: TRBD1
cdr3_aa: CASRGRGGNYGYTF
cdr3_nt: TGCGCCAGCAGAGGGAGAGGGGGCAACTATGGCTACACCTTC

v_call: TRBV5-1
j_call: TRBJ1-2
clone_size: -
d_call: TRBD1
cdr3_aa: CASSLVLDRGSGGYTF
cdr3_nt: TGCGCCAGCAGCTTAGTCCTGGACAGGGGATCCGGTGGCTACACCTTC

v_call: TRBV9
j_call: TRBJ1-1
clone_size: few
d_call: -
cdr3_aa: CASSVTGRTEAFF
cdr3_nt: TGTGCCAGCAGCGTAACAGGGCGCACTGAAGCTTTCTTT